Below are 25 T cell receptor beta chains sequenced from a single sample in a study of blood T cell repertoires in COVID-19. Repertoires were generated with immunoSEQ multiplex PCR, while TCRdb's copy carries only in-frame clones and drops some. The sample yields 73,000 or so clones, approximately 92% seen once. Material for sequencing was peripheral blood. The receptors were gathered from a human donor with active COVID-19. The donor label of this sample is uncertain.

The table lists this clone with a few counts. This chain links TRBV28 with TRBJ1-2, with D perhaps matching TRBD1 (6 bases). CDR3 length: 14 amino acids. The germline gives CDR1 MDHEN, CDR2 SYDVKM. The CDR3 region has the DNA TGTGGGACTCGCGCCGCCGGGACACACTATGGCTACACCTTC. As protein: CGTRAAGTHYGYTF.

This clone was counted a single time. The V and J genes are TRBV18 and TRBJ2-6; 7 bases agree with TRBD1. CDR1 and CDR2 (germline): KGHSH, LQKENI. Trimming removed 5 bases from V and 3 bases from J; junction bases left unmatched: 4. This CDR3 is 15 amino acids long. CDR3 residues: CASSSTGSGANVLTF. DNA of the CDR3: TGTGCCAGCTCATCGACAGGGAGTGGGGCCAACGTCCTGACTTTC.

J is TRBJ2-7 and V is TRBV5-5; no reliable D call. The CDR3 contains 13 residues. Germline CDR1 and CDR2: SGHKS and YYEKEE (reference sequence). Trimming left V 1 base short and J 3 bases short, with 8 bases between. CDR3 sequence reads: CASSLWAGYEQYF. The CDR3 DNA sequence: TGTGCCAGCAGCTTGTGGGCAGGCTACGAGCAGTACTTC.

This CDR3 is CASSTGTGSYNEQFF. CDR3 DNA: TGTGCCAGCTCAACCGGGACAGGGAGCTACAATGAGCAGTTCTTC. The rearrangement links TRBV18 to TRBJ2-1, with 9 bases matching TRBD1. Germline assignment: CDR1 KGHSH and CDR2 LQKENI. This CDR3 has 15 residues. V trimming: 5 bases; J trimming: 3 bases; junction bases outside the gene matches: 5.

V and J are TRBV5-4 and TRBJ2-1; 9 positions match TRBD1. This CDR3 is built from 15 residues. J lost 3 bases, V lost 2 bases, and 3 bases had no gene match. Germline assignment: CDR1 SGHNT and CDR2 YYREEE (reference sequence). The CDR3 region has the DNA TGTGCCAGCAGCTTAGTGGGACAGGGCTACAATGAGCAGTTCTTC. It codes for CASSLVGQGYNEQFF.

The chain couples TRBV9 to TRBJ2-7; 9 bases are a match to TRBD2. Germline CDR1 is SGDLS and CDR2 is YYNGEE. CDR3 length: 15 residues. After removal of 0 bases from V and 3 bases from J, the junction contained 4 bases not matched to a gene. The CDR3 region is CASSVGLAGIYEQYF. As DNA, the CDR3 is TGTGCCAGCAGCGTAGGGCTAGCGGGGATCTACGAGCAGTACTTC.

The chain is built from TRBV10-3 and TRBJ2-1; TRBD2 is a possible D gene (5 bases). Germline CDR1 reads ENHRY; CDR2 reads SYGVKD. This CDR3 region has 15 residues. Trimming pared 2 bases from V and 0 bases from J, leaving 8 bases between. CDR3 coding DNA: TGTGCCATCAGTGAGAGGGAGAACTCCTACAATGAGCAGTTCTTC. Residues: CAISERENSYNEQFF.

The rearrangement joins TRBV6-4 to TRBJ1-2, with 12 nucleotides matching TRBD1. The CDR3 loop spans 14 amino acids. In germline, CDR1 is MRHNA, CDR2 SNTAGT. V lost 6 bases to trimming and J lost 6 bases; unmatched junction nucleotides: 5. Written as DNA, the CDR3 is TGTGCCAGCAGCCCCGGGACAGGGGGCAATGGCTACACCTTC. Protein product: CASSPGTGGNGYTF.

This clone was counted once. The CDR3 loop is CATHPLGANYNEQFF. In DNA, the CDR3 is TGTGCCACCCATCCCCTTGGGGCTAACTACAATGAGCAGTTCTTC. V gene TRBV19 combines with J gene TRBJ2-1, with D tentatively TRBD1 (5 bases). Germline CDR1 and CDR2: LNHDA and SQIVND (reference sequence). The V end was cut by 10 bases, the J end by 3 bases, with 19 bases between. CDR3 size: 15 residues. The variable domain in full, with the rest retrieved from reference TRBV19 and TRBJ2-1, is DGGITQSPKYLFRKEGQNVTLSCEQNLNHDAMYWYRQDPGQGLRLIYYSQIVNDFQKGDIAEGYSVSREKKESFPLTVTSAQKNPTAFYLCATHPLGANYNEQFFGPGTRLTVL.

The CDR3 coding sequence is TGTGCCAGCAGGCGACTAGCGGGAGGTCCCAATGAGCAGTTCTTC. It specifies CASRRLAGGPNEQFF. The rearrangement links TRBV27 to TRBJ2-1, with 13 positions matching TRBD2. Losses at the gene ends were 6 bases for V and 6 bases for J; bases not matched to a gene: 5. The length of the CDR3 is 15 residues. Germline lookup yields CDR1 MNHEY and CDR2 SMNVEV (reference sequence).

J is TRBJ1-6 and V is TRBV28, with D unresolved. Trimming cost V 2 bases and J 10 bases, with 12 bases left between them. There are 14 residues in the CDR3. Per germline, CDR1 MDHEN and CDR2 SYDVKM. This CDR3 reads CASSLDMVISPLHF. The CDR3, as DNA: TGTGCCAGCAGTTTAGACATGGTGATCTCACCCCTCCACTTT.

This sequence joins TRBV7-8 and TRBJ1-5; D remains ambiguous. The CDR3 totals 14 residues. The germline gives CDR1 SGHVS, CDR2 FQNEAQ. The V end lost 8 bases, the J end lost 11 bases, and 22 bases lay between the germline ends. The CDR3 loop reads CASVKPLTLTAQHF. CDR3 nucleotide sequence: TGTGCCAGCGTCAAGCCATTAACTTTAACAGCCCAGCATTTT.

CDR3 in DNA: TGTGCCAGCAGTCAGACAGGGGGCGACTCCTACGAGCAGTACTTC. It translates to CASSQTGGDSYEQYF. The chain carries TRBV28 and TRBJ2-7; TRBD1 agrees at 10 bases. This CDR3 is 15 amino acids long. The germline gives CDR1 MDHEN, CDR2 SYDVKM. V trimming: 5 bases; J trimming: 0 bases; junction bases outside the gene matches: 4.

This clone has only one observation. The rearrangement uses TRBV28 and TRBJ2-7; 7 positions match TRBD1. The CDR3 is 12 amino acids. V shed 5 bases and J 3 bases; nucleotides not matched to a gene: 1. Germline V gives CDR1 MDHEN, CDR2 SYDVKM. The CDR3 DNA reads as TGTGCCAGCAGTCGACAGGGCTACGAGCAGTACTTC. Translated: CASSRQGYEQYF.

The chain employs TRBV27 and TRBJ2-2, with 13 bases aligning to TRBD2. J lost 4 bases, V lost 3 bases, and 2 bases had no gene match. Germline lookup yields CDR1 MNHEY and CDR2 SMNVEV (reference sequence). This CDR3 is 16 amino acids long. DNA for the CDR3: TGTGCCAGCAGTTTGGGACTAGCGGGAAGCACCGGGGAGCTGTTTTTT. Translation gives CASSLGLAGSTGELFF.

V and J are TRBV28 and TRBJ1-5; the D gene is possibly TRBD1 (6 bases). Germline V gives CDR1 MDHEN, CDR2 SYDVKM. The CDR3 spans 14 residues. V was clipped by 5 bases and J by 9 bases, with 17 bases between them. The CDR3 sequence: CASSLPGTKLPQHF. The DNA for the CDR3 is TGTGCCAGCAGTCTACCCGGGACAAAACTGCCCCAGCATTTT.

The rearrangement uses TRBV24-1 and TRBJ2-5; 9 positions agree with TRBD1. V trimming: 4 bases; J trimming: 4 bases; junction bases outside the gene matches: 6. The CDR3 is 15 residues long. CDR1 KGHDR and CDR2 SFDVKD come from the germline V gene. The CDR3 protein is CATSDPGQGGETQYF. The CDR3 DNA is TGTGCCACCAGTGACCCGGGACAGGGAGGAGAGACCCAGTACTTC.

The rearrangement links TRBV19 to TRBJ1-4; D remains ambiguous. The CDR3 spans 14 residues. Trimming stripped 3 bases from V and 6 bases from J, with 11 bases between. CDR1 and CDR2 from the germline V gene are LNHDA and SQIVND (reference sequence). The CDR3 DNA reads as TGTGCCAGTAGTATCGGGAGGGTCGATGAAAAACTGTTTTTT. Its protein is CASSIGRVDEKLFF.

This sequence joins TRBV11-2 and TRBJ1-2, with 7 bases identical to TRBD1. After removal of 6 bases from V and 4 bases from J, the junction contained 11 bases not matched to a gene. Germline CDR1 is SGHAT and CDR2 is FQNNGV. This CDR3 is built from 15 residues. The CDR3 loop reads CASRGGQGASYGYTF. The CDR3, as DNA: TGTGCCAGCAGAGGGGGCCAGGGCGCGAGCTATGGCTACACCTTC.

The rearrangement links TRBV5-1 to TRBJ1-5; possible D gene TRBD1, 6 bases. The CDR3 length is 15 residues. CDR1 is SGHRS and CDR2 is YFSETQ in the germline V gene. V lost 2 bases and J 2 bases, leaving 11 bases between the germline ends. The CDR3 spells CASSFGGLGNQPQHF. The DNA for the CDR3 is TGCGCCAGCAGCTTCGGGGGGCTGGGCAATCAGCCCCAGCATTTT.

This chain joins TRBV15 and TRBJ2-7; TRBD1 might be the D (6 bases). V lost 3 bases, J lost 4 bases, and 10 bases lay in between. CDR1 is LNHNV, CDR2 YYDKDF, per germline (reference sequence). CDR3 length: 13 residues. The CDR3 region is CATSRSQGYEQYF. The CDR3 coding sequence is TGTGCCACCAGCAGGTCACAGGGATACGAGCAGTACTTC.

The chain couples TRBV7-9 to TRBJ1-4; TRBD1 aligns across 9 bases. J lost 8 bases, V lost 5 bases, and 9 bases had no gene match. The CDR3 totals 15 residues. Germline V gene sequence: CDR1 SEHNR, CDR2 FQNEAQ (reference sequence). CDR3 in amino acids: CASSPRGDREEKLFF. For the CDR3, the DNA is TGTGCCAGCAGCCCACGCGGGGACAGGGAGGAAAAACTGTTTTTT. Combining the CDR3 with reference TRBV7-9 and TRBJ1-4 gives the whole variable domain DTGVSQNPRHKITKRGQNVTFRCDPISEHNRLYWYRQTLGQGPEFLTYFQNEAQLEKSRLLSDRFSAERPKGSFSTLEIQRTEQGDSAMYLCASSPRGDREEKLFFGSGTQLSVL.

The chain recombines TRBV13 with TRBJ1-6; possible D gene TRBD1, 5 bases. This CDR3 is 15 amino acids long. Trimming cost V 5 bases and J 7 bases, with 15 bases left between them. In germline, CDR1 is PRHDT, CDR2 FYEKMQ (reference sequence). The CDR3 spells CASSPGAGGNSPLHF. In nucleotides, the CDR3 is TGTGCCAGCAGCCCTGGGGCAGGCGGAAATTCACCCCTCCACTTT.

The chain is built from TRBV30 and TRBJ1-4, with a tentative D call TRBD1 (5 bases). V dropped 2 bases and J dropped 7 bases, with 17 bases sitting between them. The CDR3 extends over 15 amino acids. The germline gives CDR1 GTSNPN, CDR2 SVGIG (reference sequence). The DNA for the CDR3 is TGTGCCTGGAGTCCCCGGCGGGGCGGGAGTGAAAAACTGTTTTTT. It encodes CAWSPRRGGSEKLFF.

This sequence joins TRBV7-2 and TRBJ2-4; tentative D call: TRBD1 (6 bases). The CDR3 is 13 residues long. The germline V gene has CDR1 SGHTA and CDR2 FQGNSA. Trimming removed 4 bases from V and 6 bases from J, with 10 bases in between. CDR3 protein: CASSSAGANIQYF. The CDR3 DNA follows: TGTGCCAGCAGCTCGGCAGGGGCAAACATTCAGTACTTC.